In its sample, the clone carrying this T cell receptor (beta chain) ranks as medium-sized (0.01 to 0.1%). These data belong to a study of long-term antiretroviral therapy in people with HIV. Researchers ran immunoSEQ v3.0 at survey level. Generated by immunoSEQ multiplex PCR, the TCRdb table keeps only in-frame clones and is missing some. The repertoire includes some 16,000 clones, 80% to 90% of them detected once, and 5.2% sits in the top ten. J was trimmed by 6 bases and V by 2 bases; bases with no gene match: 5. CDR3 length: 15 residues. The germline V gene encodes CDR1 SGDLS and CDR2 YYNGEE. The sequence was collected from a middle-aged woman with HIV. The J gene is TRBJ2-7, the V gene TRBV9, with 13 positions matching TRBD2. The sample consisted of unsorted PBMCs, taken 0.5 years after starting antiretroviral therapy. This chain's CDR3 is CASSVDGLAGAEQYF. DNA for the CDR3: TGTGCCAGCAGCGTGGACGGACTAGCGGGAGCCGAGCAGTACTTC.